A selection of T cell receptor beta chains follows, all from one sample in a study of radiation and T cells in renal cell carcinoma. Assay used: immunoSEQ multiplex PCR; TCRdb lists only in-frame clones, some missing. Counted here are approximately 23,000 clones, 47% occurring once; the ten biggest clones make up 16%. The material was tumor tissue, obtained from a patient whose treatment included radiotherapy and nephrectomy. These receptors all come from a woman aged 45 to 65 with renal cell carcinoma. Each CDR3 is given with its conserved first and last residue. A D gene is named only where the DNA matches it firmly. A clone size is listed for some rows: how often the clone was seen (once, few, many), or a class if it is expanded.

J gene,V gene,D gene,clone size,CDR3 protein,CDR3 DNA
TRBJ2-3,TRBV7-9,-,many,CASSLRGTQYF,TGTGCCAGCAGCTTGAGGGGGACGCAGTATTTT
TRBJ2-1,TRBV12-5,-,-,CASGLGQLVDEQFF,TGTGCTAGTGGTCTCGGACAGTTGGTCGATGAGCAGTTCTTC
TRBJ2-1,TRBV5-6,TRBD2,-,CASSLLAGGNNEQFF,TGTGCCAGCAGCTTGTTAGCGGGGGGGAACAATGAGCAGTTCTTC
TRBJ1-5,TRBV18,-,-,CASSPGTSNQPQHF,TGTGCCAGCTCACCAGGGACTAGCAATCAGCCCCAGCATTTT
TRBJ2-1,TRBV14,-,few,CASSQEGYNEQFF,TGTGCCAGCAGCCAAGAAGGGTACAATGAGCAGTTCTTC
TRBJ2-5,TRBV6-5,TRBD2,-,CASSVGLAGEETQYF,TGTGCCAGCAGTGTAGGACTAGCGGGGGAAGAGACCCAGTACTTC
TRBJ1-2,TRBV2,-,few,CASSEARDFYGYTF,TGTGCCAGCAGTGAAGCGCGGGACTTCTATGGCTACACCTTC
TRBJ2-5,TRBV7-2,-,-,CASSLSRGQETQYF,TGTGCCAGCAGCTTAAGTCGGGGGCAAGAGACCCAGTACTTC
TRBJ1-2,TRBV19,-,-,CASSISLDDYGYTF,TGTGCCAGTAGTATAAGCTTGGACGACTATGGCTACACCTTC
TRBJ1-2,TRBV7-9,TRBD1,-,CASSLALGQGRGYTF,TGTGCCAGCAGCTTAGCCCTCGGACAGGGGCGGGGCTACACCTTC
TRBJ2-3,TRBV5-1,TRBD2,-,CASSSGGEIARSLDTQYF,TGCGCCAGCAGCTCGGGGGGTGAGATAGCGAGGAGTCTAGATACGCAGTATTTT
TRBJ1-5,TRBV18,TRBD1,-,CASSPDRARQPQHF,TGTGCCAGCTCACCCGACAGGGCTCGTCAGCCCCAGCATTTT
TRBJ2-1,TRBV7-2,-,-,CASSSTVGSYNEQFF,TGTGCCAGCAGCTCGACGGTGGGCTCCTACAATGAGCAGTTCTTC
TRBJ1-5,TRBV7-9,-,-,CASSLAAGSNQPQHF,TGTGCCAGCAGCTTAGCCGCAGGAAGCAATCAGCCCCAGCATTTT
TRBJ2-1,TRBV7-8,-,many,CASSVDTSHRANEQFF,TGTGCCAGCAGCGTGGACACGTCCCATAGGGCGAATGAGCAGTTCTTC
TRBJ1-2,TRBV7-2,TRBD1,few,CASSFSSTGGDYGYTF,TGTGCCAGCAGCTTTTCCTCGACAGGGGGGGACTATGGCTACACCTTC
TRBJ2-2,TRBV4-2,-,-,CASSQEWAGRRTGELFF,TGTGCCAGCAGCCAAGAGTGGGCGGGGCGACGAACCGGGGAGCTGTTTTTT
TRBJ1-2,TRBV7-9,TRBD1,many,CASSLPGQENYGYTF,TGTGCCAGCAGCTTACCCGGACAGGAGAACTATGGCTACACCTTC
TRBJ1-1,TRBV14,-,-,CASSQERTGRAFF,TGTGCCAGCAGCCAAGAGAGAACAGGGAGAGCTTTCTTT
TRBJ1-5,TRBV4-3,TRBD1,many,CASSQDSQGTPQHF,TGCGCCAGCAGCCAAGATTCACAGGGGACGCCCCAGCATTTT
TRBJ2-3,TRBV9,-,-,CASSVDNAGPTDTQYF,TGTGCCAGCAGCGTAGATAACGCAGGACCCACAGATACGCAGTATTTT
TRBJ2-5,TRBV11-2,-,-,CASSFLGTPQETQYF,TGTGCCAGCAGCTTTTTGGGGACCCCACAAGAGACCCAGTACTTC
TRBJ2-7,TRBV29-1,-,-,CSVRTVEQYF,TGCAGCGTCCGGACGGTCGAGCAGTACTTC
TRBJ2-1,TRBV30,-,few,CAWSVRTTLYNEQFF,TGTGCCTGGAGTGTACGGACTACTCTCTACAATGAGCAGTTCTTC
TRBJ2-3,TRBV5-1,TRBD2,-,CASSLAGGPTDTQYF,TGCGCCAGCAGCTTAGCGGGGGGGCCGACAGATACGCAGTATTTT
TRBJ1-1,TRBV5-1,-,-,CASSASGLLNTEAFF,TGCGCCAGCAGCGCTTCAGGGCTATTGAACACTGAAGCTTTCTTT
TRBJ1-1,TRBV7-9,-,-,CASSLGVEAFF,TGTGCCAGCAGCTTGGGAGTCGAAGCTTTCTTT
TRBJ2-7,TRBV4-1,TRBD2,few,CASSALAGVYEQYF,TGCGCCAGCAGCGCTCTAGCGGGGGTCTACGAGCAGTACTTC
TRBJ2-5,TRBV7-9,-,-,CASSPRDTQYF,TGTGCCAGCAGCCCCCGGGACACCCAGTACTTC
TRBJ1-1,TRBV5-1,-,-,CASSQYTENTEAFF,TGCGCCAGCAGTCAATATACAGAGAACACTGAAGCTTTCTTT
TRBJ1-5,TRBV13,TRBD1,few,CASTTTGEGNQPQHF,TGTGCCAGCACGACGACAGGGGAAGGCAATCAGCCCCAGCATTTT
TRBJ2-7,TRBV6-5,-,once,CASMPGPTYEQYF,TGTGCCAGCATGCCGGGACCCACCTACGAGCAGTACTTC
TRBJ1-4,TRBV7-9,-,-,CASSTGPGESARRKLFF,TGTGCCAGCAGTACCGGTCCGGGGGAATCGGCTCGGAGAAAACTGTTTTTT
TRBJ2-7,TRBV6-1,TRBD1,many,CASSRDSSAYEQYF,TGTGCCAGCAGCCGGGACAGCTCCGCCTACGAGCAGTACTTC
TRBJ2-5,TRBV4-2,TRBD2,-,CASSQHTGTSGQETQYF,TGTGCCAGCAGCCAACACACCGGGACTAGCGGACAAGAGACCCAGTACTTC
TRBJ2-7,TRBV4-2,TRBD2,once,CASSQDLAGRYEQYF,TGTGCCAGCAGCCAAGATCTAGCGGGGCGGTACGAGCAGTACTTC
TRBJ1-2,TRBV6-1,-,-,CASSEVRSALYGYTF,TGTGCCAGCAGTGAGGTTAGGTCGGCCCTTTATGGCTACACCTTC
TRBJ2-7,TRBV6-5,TRBD1,once,CASREGQGNAYEQYF,TGTGCCAGCAGGGAGGGACAGGGCAACGCCTACGAGCAGTACTTC
TRBJ1-1,TRBV5-1,-,-,CASSLGKVNTEAFF,TGCGCCAGCAGCTTGGGGAAAGTGAACACTGAAGCTTTCTTT
TRBJ2-7,TRBV10-3,-,few,CAISALASYEQYF,TGTGCCATCAGTGCCCTAGCTTCCTACGAGCAGTACTTC
TRBJ2-7,TRBV6-5,-,-,CASSKGRRFGSEQYF,TGTGCCAGCAGCAAAGGGAGAAGGTTCGGTAGCGAGCAGTACTTC
TRBJ2-5,TRBV23-1,-,few,CASSQGGETQYF,TGCGCCAGCAGTCAAGGGGGGGAGACCCAGTACTTC
TRBJ1-2,TRBV5-8,-,once,CASSWGAYGYTF,TGTGCCAGCAGCTGGGGGGCCTATGGCTACACCTTC
TRBJ2-4,TRBV7-2,-,few,CASSLGQVKNIQYF,TGTGCCAGCAGCTTAGGGCAGGTCAAAAACATTCAGTACTTC
TRBJ1-1,TRBV30,-,medium-sized,CAWSVGNTEAFF,TGTGCCTGGAGTGTGGGGAACACTGAAGCTTTCTTT
TRBJ2-7,TRBV4-1,-,many,CASSQPGHNTYEQYF,TGCGCCAGCAGCCAACCGGGACACAACACCTACGAGCAGTACTTC
TRBJ1-5,TRBV10-3,-,-,CAISERGGNQPQHF,TGTGCCATCAGTGAGCGCGGGGGCAATCAGCCCCAGCATTTT
TRBJ1-1,TRBV5-8,-,few,CASSFGQHEAFF,TGTGCCAGCAGCTTTGGACAGCATGAAGCTTTCTTT
TRBJ2-7,TRBV6-5,TRBD1,-,CASSYGTGNYEQYF,TGTGCCAGCAGTTACGGGACAGGCAACTACGAGCAGTACTTC
TRBJ2-4,TRBV5-1,TRBD1,once,CASSLQGPYKNIQYF,TGCGCCAGCAGCTTACAGGGGCCTTACAAAAACATTCAGTACTTC
TRBJ2-5,TRBV10-3,TRBD1,-,CAISDTGGAAQETQYF,TGTGCCATCAGTGACACAGGGGGCGCGGCCCAAGAGACCCAGTACTTC
TRBJ2-5,TRBV7-2,TRBD2,-,CASSLERGGSETQYF,TGTGCCAGCAGCTTAGAGCGGGGGGGCAGCGAGACCCAGTACTTC
TRBJ1-2,TRBV19,TRBD1,-,CASSERARGRVGGYTF,TGTGCCAGTAGTGAGAGGGCCAGGGGGCGCGTTGGAGGCTACACCTTC
TRBJ2-1,TRBV7-3,TRBD1,few,CASSPRTGGNEQFF,TGTGCCAGCAGCCCCCGAACAGGGGGGAATGAGCAGTTCTTC